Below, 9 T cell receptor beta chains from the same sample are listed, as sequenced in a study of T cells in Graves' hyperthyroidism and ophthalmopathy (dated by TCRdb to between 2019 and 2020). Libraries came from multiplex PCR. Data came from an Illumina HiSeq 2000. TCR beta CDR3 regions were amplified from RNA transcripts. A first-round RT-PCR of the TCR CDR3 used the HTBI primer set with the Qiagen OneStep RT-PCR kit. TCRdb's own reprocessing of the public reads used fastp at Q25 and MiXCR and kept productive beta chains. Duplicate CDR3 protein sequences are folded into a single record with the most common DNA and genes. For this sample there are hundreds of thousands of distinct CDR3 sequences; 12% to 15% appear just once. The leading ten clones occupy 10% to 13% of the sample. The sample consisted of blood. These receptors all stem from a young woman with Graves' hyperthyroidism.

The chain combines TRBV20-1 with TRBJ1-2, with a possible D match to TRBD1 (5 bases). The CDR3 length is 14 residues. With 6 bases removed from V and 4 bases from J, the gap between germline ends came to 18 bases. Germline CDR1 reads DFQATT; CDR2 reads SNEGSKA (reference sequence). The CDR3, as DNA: TGCAGTGCCTTAGGGGAGCAGAGCCTCTATGGCTACACCTTC. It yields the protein CSALGEQSLYGYTF.

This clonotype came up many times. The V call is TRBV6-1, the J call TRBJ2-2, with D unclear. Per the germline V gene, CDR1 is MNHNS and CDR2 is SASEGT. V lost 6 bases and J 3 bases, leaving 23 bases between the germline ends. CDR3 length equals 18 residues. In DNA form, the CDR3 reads TGTGCCAGCAGGAAATACCCCAGGACGGATATAGACACCGGGGAGCTGTTTTTT. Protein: CASRKYPRTDIDTGELFF.

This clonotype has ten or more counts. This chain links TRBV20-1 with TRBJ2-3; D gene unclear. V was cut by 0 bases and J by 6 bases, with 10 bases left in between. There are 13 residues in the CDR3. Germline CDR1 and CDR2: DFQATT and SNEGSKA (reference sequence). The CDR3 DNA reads TGCAGTGCTAGAGATCGGCTTATGGATACGCAGTATTTT. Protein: CSARDRLMDTQYF.

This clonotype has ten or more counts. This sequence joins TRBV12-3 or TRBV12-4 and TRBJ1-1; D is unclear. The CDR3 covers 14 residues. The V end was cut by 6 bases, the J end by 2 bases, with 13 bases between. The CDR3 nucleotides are TGTGCCAGCAGGGGCGAACCCATTAACACTGAAGCTTTCTTT. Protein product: CASRGEPINTEAFF.

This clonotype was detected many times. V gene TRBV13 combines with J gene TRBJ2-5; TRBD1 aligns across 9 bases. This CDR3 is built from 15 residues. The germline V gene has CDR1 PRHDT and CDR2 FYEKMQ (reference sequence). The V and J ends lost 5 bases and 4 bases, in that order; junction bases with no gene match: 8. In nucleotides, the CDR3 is TGTGCCAGCAGCGTCCCAACAGGGGGCCGAGAGACCCAGTACTTC. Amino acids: CASSVPTGGRETQYF.

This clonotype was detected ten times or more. The CDR3 sequence is CASSSRTSGRDTQYF. The DNA for the CDR3 is TGTGCCAGCAGCTCTAGGACTAGCGGGAGGGATACGCAGTATTTT. The J gene is TRBJ2-3, the V gene TRBV7-2; 14 nucleotides agree with TRBD2. Trimming at V came to 4 bases and at J to 6 bases, leaving 3 bases not matched to a gene. In germline, CDR1 is SGHTA, CDR2 FQGNSA. The CDR3 contains 15 residues.

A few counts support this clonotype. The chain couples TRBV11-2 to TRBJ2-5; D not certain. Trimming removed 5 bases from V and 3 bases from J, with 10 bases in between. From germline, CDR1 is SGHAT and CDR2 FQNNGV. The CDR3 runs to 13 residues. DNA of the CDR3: TGTGCCAGCAGCCCCCCTCCCAAAGAGACCCAGTACTTC. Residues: CASSPPPKETQYF.

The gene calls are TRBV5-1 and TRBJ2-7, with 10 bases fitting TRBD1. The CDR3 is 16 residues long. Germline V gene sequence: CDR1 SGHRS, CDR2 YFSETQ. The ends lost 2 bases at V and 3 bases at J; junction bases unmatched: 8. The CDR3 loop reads CASSLPGTGAIYEQYF. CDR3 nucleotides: TGCGCCAGCAGCTTACCCGGGACAGGGGCCATCTACGAGCAGTACTTC.

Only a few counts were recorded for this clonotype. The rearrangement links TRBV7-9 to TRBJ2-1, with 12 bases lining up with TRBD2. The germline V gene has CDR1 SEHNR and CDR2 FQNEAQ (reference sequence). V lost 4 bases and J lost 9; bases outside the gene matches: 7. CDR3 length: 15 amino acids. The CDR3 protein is CASSSRLAGDTEQFF. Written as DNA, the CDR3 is TGTGCCAGCAGCTCCCGACTAGCGGGAGATACTGAGCAGTTCTTC.